A single TCR beta chain is shown here with its context. Its antigen is currently unknown. The sample comes from a study of T cells expressing NK-cell markers. Study results and caveats: It is unclear if expanded NKG2C-expressing clones target HCMV antigens.

The CDR3 runs 16 residues. Each CDR3 protein gets one entry in TCRdb, which reprocessed the 5' RACE reads and gives no DNA. The sample has fewer than 400,000 distinct CDR3 sequences. The chain links TRBV12-3 or TRBV12-4 to TRBJ2-3; TCRdb selects TRBD1, and the lack of DNA leaves this call unchecked. Specimen: blood T cells: a sorted CD56 or NKG2C T cell subset, CD4+ or CD8+ T cells, or bulk PBMC T cells (not recorded which). The receptor was isolated from a man aged 18-75 years in good health. CDR3 sequence: CASRASGQGNTDTQYF.